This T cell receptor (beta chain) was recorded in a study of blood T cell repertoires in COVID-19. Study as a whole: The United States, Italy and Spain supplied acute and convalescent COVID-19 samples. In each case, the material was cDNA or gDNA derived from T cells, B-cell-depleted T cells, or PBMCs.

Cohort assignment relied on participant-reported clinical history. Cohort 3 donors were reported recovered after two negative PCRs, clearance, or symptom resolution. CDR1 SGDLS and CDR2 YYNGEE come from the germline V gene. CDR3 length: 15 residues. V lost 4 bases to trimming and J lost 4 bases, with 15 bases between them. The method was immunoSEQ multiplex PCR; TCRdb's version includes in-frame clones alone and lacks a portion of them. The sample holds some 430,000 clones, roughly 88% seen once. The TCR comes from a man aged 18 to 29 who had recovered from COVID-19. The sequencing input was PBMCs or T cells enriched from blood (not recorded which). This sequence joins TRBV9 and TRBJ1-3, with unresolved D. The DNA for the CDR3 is TGTGCCAGCAGCCAAAGATCAGATCCAGGAAACACCATATATTTT. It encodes CASSQRSDPGNTIYF.